This record covers a single TCR beta chain. Its antigen is unknown. V was clipped by 5 bases and J by 4 bases; unmatched bases: 9. Germline values: CDR1 SGHTA, CDR2 FQGNSA. This CDR3 has 15 amino acids. Specified treatment: 15 to 20 received Ad26.COV2.S at low or high dose, single or two shots; a few received placebo; per-sample allocation not given. Sampling took place 63 days after the first vaccine or placebo injection. Using immunoSEQ multiplex PCR, the repertoire was profiled, and TCRdb retains in-frame clones only, with some absent. The sample carries fewer than 500,000 clones, roughly 87% recorded once. The data originate from a study of Ad26.COV2.S vaccination and SARS-CoV-2 variants. For the study at large: Participants got Ad26.COV2.S intramuscularly, once or twice 56 days apart.

Overall study findings and caveats: Spike-specific TCR breadth was greater after Ad26.COV2.S than placebo.

The clonotype was recovered from a person aged 18-60 years who received the Ad26.COV2.S COVID-19 vaccine or a placebo. This specimen consisted of peripheral blood, obtained in a trial of Ad26.COV2.S vaccine versus placebo. The chain employs TRBV7-2 and TRBJ2-5, with TRBD1 matching 8 bases. The CDR3 coding sequence is TGTGCCAGCAGCCCGAGGGGACAGGATGGAGAGACCCAGTACTTC. Translating it yields CASSPRGQDGETQYF.